The T cell receptor (beta chain) described here comes from a study of T cells in localized non-small cell lung cancer. Study-level points and caveats: Uninvolved adjacent lung had more T cell clonality than any other tissue, topping tumor. Median roughly 57 top-100 tumor clones were shared with paired adjacent lung. Longer overall survival was associated with a higher density of T cells in the blood.

With respect to this clone: The antigen is not known.

The CDR3 length is 15 residues. CDR1 SEHNR and CDR2 FQNEAQ come from the germline V gene (reference sequence). V lost 1 base to trimming and J lost 2 bases, with 12 bases between them. Clones were sequenced by immunoSEQ multiplex PCR, and TCRdb holds only the in-frame ones, with some missing. This sample has tens of thousands of clones, with around 86% found just once. The sequencing used peripheral blood, collected before any cancer treatment. The J gene is TRBJ2-7, the V gene TRBV7-9; TRBD2 is a possible D gene (6 bases). The origin of this receptor is a woman aged 18-55 years with stage III lung adenocarcinoma. The CDR3 DNA reads TGTGCCAGCAGCTTAGAGACCGGGACTGCCTACGAGCAGTACTTC. Encoded protein: CASSLETGTAYEQYF.